The T cell receptor (beta chain) described here comes from a study of blood T cell repertoires in COVID-19. Across the study: Samples representing acute and convalescent COVID-19 were sourced from the United States, Italy and Spain. Sample material is recorded as cDNA or gDNA derived from T cells, B-cell-depleted T cells, or PBMCs.

This CDR3 contains 15 residues. CDR1 and CDR2 from the germline V gene are WSHSY and SAAADI. Germline trimming cut 3 bases from V and 0 bases from J; bases unmatched to any gene: 2. Study processing details: Reference gene primer amplification yielded estimated nucleated cell counts. Produced via immunoSEQ multiplex PCR; TCRdb's table is partial and in-frame only. V, J and clone size were drawn from that table, and D and trimming were deduced from the DNA. There are fewer than 350,000 clones in the sample; around 87% occur only once, and approximately 8% lies in the top ten. This receptor was identified in a woman aged 50 to 60 who had recovered from COVID-19. Input material: peripheral blood. The chain links TRBV10-2 to TRBJ1-5, with 7 bases matching TRBD1. The CDR3 is CASSETGDSNQPQHF. DNA for the CDR3: TGCGCCAGCAGTGAAACAGGGGATAGCAATCAGCCCCAGCATTTT.